The clone carrying this T cell receptor (beta chain) was detected a few times. The entry originates in a study of blood T cells in healthy people across ages. Trimming removed 0 bases from V and 4 bases from J, with 13 bases in between. The CDR3 has 15 residues. The germline V gene encodes CDR1 SGDLS and CDR2 YYNGEE. Sample-barcoded 5' priming and a J-beta primer mix drove a second PCR of roughly 7 to 11 cycles. MiXCR was run by TCRdb on the 5' RACE reads, yielding one entry per CDR3 protein. Of around 500,000 distinct CDR3 sequences listed, around half are singletons. The chain has TRBV9 and TRBJ2-5, with D possibly TRBD2 on 6 matching bases. The receptor was isolated from a man at least 80 years old in good health. The sample consisted of blood. The CDR3 sequence: CASSVGRGRPETQYF. The CDR3, as DNA: TGTGCCAGCAGCGTAGGGAGGGGCAGACCAGAGACCCAGTACTTC.